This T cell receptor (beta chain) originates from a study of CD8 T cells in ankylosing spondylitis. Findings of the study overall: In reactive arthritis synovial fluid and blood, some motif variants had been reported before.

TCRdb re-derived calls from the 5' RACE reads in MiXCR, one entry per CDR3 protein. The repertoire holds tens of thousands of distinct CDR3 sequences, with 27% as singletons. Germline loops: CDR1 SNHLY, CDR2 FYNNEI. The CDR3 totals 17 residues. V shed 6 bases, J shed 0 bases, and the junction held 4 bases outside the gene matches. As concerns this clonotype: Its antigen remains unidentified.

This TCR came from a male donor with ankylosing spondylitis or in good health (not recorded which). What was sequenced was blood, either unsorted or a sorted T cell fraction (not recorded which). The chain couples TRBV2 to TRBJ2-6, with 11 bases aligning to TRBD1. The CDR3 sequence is CASSGTGGSSGANVLTF. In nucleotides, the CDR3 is TGTGCCAGCAGCGGGACAGGGGGATCCTCTGGGGCCAACGTCCTGACTTTC. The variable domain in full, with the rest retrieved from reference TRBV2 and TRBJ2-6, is EPEVTQTPSHQVTQMGQEVILRCVPISNHLYFYWYRQILGQKVEFLVSFYNNEISEKSEIFDDQFSVERPDGSNFTLKIRSTKLEDSAMYFCASSGTGGSSGANVLTFGAGSRLTVL.